The 4 T cell receptor beta chains below come from one sample, sequenced in a study of shared clonotypes between healthy human individuals. The repertoire was sequenced with immunoSEQ multiplex PCR; TCRdb's copy has only in-frame clones and lacks some. The sample shows some 1 million clones, roughly 75% of them seen only once. The sequenced sample was memory CD4+ T cells sorted from blood. As to subset: CD45RA-negative fraction. The receptors shown here come from a man aged 18 to 30 in good health.

A word on this clone: The sample contains more than one DNA sequence encoding this CDR3. This chain's CDR3 is CASSQSEQMGYSNQPQHF. CDR3 bases: TGTGCCAGCAGCCAATCCGAGCAGATGGGGTATAGCAATCAGCCCCAGCATTTT. J is TRBJ1-5 and V is TRBV7-9; D is uncertain. The CDR3 length is 18 residues. V was clipped by 5 bases and J by 0 bases, with 20 bases between them. Germline CDR1 is SEHNR and CDR2 is FQNEAQ (reference sequence).

The chain recombines TRBV9 with TRBJ2-3, with 10 bases lining up with TRBD2. The length of the CDR3 is 17 residues. J was trimmed by 4 bases and V by 0 bases; bases with no gene match: 8. Germline V gene lookup returns CDR1 SGDLS and CDR2 YYNGEE. CDR3 residues: CASSVAGLAGAPDTQYF. Written as DNA, the CDR3 is TGTGCCAGCAGCGTAGCCGGGCTAGCGGGAGCCCCAGATACGCAGTATTTT.

This chain links TRBV10-3 with TRBJ1-3; D unresolved. V shed 4 bases and J shed 3 bases, with 13 bases lying between them. Germline CDR1 reads ENHRY; CDR2 reads SYGVKD. The CDR3 runs to 15 residues. The CDR3 protein is CAISVERSGGNTIYF. The CDR3 DNA is TGTGCCATCAGTGTAGAGAGGAGCGGTGGAAACACCATATATTTT.

V gene TRBV6-5 combines with J gene TRBJ1-2, with TRBD1 as a possible D gene (5 bases). Trimming stripped 5 bases from V and 6 bases from J, with 10 bases between. Germline-derived CDR1 and CDR2 are MNHEY and SVGAGI. The CDR3 extends over 12 amino acids. DNA of the CDR3: TGTGCCAGCAGTCGGGGGGAAGATGGCTACACCTTC. It codes for CASSRGEDGYTF.